This TCR beta chain was identified in a study of radiation and T cells in renal cell carcinoma. The method was immunoSEQ multiplex PCR; TCRdb's version includes in-frame clones alone and lacks a portion of them. Here the sample spans about 15,000 clones, less than 65% being singletons. This clone appeared a single time. The CDR3 totals 14 residues. Trimming cost V 2 bases and J 3 bases; bases outside gene matches: 2. The germline V gene has CDR1 SGHDT and CDR2 YYEEEE. Described treatment: treatment-naive control, cytoreductive nephrectomy. Controls were unirradiated tumors from treatment-naive cytoreductive nephrectomy patients.

Specimen: tumor tissue, collected from a patient whose treatment was nephrectomy without radiotherapy. The gene calls are TRBV5-6 and TRBJ2-5, with 9 bases aligning to TRBD1. This sequence originates from a man in his 60s with renal cell carcinoma. The CDR3 bases are TGTGCCAGCAGCTTACAGGGGGCAAAAGAGACCCAGTACTTC. As protein: CASSLQGAKETQYF.